Described below is a single T cell receptor beta chain sequence and its context. The clone's antigen remains unknown. Base-call qualities are not available, and no considerably larger clone is one nucleotide away. CDR1 and CDR2 are read off the germline V gene as MNHNS and SASEGT. V is pared back by 6 bases and J by 0 bases, with 9 bases lying between the germline termini. The CDR3, cysteine through phenylalanine, is 14 amino acids long. The CDR3 DNA has 42 bases and is translated from base 1. The data derive from a study of CD8 T cells in ankylosing spondylitis (dated by TCRdb to 2016 to 2017). Study-level background: To find TCR variants linked to disease, the study profiled T cell receptor beta repertoires in ankylosing spondylitis patients and healthy donors. The full study cohort was made up of 25 ankylosing spondylitis patients and 108 healthy donors. Peripheral blood was sampled, and synovial fluid was also collected from ankylosing spondylitis patients.

General conclusions and limits of the study: The disease-linked clones were reported as significantly enriched in matched synovial fluid samples from ankylosing spondylitis patients. In peripheral blood, the disease-linked clones were found at relatively low frequencies and had a CD8+ phenotype. Some of the motif variants had been reported before in the synovial fluid and blood of reactive arthritis patients, a finding that suggests common disease-initiation mechanisms. A TCR beta motif of fewer than 10 highly homologous amino acid variants appeared characteristic of blood from ankylosing spondylitis patients.

Instrument on record: Illumina HiSeq 2500. TCR beta libraries were prepared by quantitative 5'-RACE with molecular barcodes. In the paper's pipeline: A new computational method based on a probabilistic model of VDJ rearrangement was used to identify disease-linked TCR variants. TCRdb trimmed the raw reads at Q25, called clones with MiXCR and kept productive beta chains. Here each entry gathers all rows of one CDR3 protein and keeps the most common genes and DNA. TCRdb, not the authors, supplied the V and J calls. The sample table records about 540,000 distinct CDR3 sequences; over 9.5% of these occur just once. The leading ten clones occupy under 7.5% of the sample.

The sequence was obtained from a male donor with ankylosing spondylitis. Sequenced material: blood, either unsorted or a sorted T cell fraction (not recorded which). The rearranged chain carries TRBV6-1 and TRBJ1-5, with the D segment identity uncertain. The encoded CDR3 is CASREDDSNQPQHF. The DNA sequence reads TGTGCCAGCAGGGAGGACGATAGCAATCAGCCCCAGCATTTT.